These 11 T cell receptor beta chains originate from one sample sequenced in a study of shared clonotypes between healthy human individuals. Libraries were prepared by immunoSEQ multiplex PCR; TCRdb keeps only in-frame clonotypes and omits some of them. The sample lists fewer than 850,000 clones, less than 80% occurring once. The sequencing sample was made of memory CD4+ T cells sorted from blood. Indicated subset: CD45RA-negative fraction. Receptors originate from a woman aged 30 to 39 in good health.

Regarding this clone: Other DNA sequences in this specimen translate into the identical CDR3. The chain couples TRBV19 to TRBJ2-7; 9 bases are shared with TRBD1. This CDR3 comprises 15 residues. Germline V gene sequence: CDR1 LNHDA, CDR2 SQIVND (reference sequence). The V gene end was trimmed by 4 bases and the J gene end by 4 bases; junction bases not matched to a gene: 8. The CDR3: CASSTLGTGLYEQYF. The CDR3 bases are TGTGCCAGTAGTACCCTCGGGACAGGGTTATACGAGCAGTACTTC.

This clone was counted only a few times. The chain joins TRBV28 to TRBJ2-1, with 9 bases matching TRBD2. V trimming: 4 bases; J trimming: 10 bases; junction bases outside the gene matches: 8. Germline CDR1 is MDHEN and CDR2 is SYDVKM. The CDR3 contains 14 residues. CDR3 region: CASSSSGTRREQFF. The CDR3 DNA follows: TGTGCCAGCAGTTCTAGCGGGACCCGCCGGGAGCAGTTCTTC. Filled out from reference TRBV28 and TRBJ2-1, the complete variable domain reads DVKVTQSSRYLVKRTGEKVFLECVQDMDHENMFWYRQDPGLGLRLIYFSYDVKMKEKGDIPEGYSVSREKKERFSLILESASTNQTSMYLCASSSSGTRREQFFGPGTRLTVL.

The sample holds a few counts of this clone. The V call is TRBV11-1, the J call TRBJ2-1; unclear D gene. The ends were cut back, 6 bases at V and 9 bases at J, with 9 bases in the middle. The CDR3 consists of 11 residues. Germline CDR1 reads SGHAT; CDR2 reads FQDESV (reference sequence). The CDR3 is CASRSPVEQFF. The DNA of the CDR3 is TGTGCCAGCAGGTCTCCGGTTGAGCAGTTCTTC.

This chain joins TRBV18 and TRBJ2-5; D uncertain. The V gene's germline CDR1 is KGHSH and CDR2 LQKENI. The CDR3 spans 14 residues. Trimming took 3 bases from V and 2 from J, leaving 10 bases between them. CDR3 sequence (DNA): TGTGCCAGCTCACCGCTTGGAAAGCAAGAGACCCAGTACTTC. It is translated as CASSPLGKQETQYF.

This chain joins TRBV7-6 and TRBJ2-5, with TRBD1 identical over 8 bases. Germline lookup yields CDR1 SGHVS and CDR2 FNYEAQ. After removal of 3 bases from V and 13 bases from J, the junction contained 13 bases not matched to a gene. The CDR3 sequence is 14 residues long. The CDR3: CASSFQGANGARYF. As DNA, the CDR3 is TGTGCCAGCAGCTTTCAGGGGGCTAACGGTGCACGGTACTTC.

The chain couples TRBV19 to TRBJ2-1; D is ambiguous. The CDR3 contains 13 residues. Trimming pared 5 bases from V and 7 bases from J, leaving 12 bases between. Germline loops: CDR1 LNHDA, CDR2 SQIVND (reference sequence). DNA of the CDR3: TGTGCCAGTAGTCCTCCCGGTTTGAATGAGCAGTTCTTC. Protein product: CASSPPGLNEQFF. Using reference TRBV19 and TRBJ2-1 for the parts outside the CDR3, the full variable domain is DGGITQSPKYLFRKEGQNVTLSCEQNLNHDAMYWYRQDPGQGLRLIYYSQIVNDFQKGDIAEGYSVSREKKESFPLTVTSAQKNPTAFYLCASSPPGLNEQFFGPGTRLTVL.

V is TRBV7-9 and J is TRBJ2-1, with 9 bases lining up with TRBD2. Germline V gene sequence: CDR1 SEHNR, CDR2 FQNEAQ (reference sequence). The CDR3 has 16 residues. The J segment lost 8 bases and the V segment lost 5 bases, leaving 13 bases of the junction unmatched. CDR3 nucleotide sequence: TGTGCCAGCAGCGACAGCCGCGGGAGGGCCATATATGAGCAGTTCTTC. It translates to CASSDSRGRAIYEQFF.

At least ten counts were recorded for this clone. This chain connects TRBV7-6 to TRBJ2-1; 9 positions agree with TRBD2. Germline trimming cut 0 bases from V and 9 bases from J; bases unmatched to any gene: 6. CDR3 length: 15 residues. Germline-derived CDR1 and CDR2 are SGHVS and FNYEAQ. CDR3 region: CASSLASSGGGEQFF. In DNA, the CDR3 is TGTGCCAGCAGCTTAGCTAGTAGCGGGGGTGGTGAGCAGTTCTTC.

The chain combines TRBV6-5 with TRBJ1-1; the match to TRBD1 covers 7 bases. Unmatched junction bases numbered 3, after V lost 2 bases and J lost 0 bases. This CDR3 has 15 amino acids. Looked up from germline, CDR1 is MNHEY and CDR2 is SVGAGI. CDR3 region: CASSYGQDLNTEAFF. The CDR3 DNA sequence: TGTGCCAGCAGTTACGGACAGGACTTGAACACTGAAGCTTTCTTT.

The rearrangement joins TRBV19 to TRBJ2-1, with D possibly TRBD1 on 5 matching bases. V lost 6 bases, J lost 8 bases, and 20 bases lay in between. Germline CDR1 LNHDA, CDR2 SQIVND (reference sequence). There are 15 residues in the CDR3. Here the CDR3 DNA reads TGTGCCAGTAGCCTCCTCCCAACAGGCGGCGATGAGCAGTTCTTC. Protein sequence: CASSLLPTGGDEQFF. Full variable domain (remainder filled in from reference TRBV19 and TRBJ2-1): DGGITQSPKYLFRKEGQNVTLSCEQNLNHDAMYWYRQDPGQGLRLIYYSQIVNDFQKGDIAEGYSVSREKKESFPLTVTSAQKNPTAFYLCASSLLPTGGDEQFFGPGTRLTVL.

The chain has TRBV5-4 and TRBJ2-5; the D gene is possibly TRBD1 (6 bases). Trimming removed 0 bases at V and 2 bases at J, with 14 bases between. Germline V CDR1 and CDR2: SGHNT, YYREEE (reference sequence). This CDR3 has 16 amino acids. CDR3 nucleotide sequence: TGTGCCAGCAGCTTGGGACGGACAGCCGGGCAAGAGACCCAGTACTTC. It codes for CASSLGRTAGQETQYF.